The clone carrying this T cell receptor beta chain occurred many times. Its antigen remains unknown. This sample was taken from a study of regulatory T cells in long-lasting Graves disease. Time point reported: newly diagnosed GD, antithyroid drugs for less than 3 months. Preparation of the TCR library used RNA extracted from PBMCs. Study results and limitations: Among the persistent patients, 2,741 public clonotypes were shared, more than the 950 to 1,000 shared among new patients.

With iRepertoire HTBI primers and Arm-PCR of CDR3 regions, TCR beta libraries were built. TCRdb re-derived calls from the multiplex PCR reads in MiXCR, one entry per CDR3 protein. The sample includes about 560,000 distinct CDR3 sequences, more than 15% of them seen just once. This sample also appeared in a second study, on T cells in Graves' hyperthyroidism and ophthalmopathy.

The sample here was peripheral blood mononuclear cells (PBMCs), taken at new diagnosis, from a patient treated with antithyroid drugs. The clonotype originates from a man between 18 and 29 years old with Graves disease.

CDR3 protein: CASSPYGVGYGYTF. The CDR3 DNA reads TGTGCCAGCAGTCCTTACGGAGTCGGCTATGGCTACACCTTC. J is TRBJ1-2 and V is TRBV27; D unclear. This CDR3 has 14 residues. Germline CDR1 MNHEY, CDR2 SMNVEV (reference sequence). Trimming took 5 bases from V and 4 from J, leaving 14 bases between them.